This note documents a single T cell receptor (beta chain) sequence. Its antigen is unknown. This entry comes from a study of Tregs in tolerant kidney transplant recipients. For the study at large: Related graft donors supplied nonmyeloablative bone marrow transplants, and mixed chimerism was transient.

Unstimulated Tregs (CD4+CD25+CD127-) and CD4+CD25- non-Tregs were sorted from PBMCs. The repertoire was sequenced with immunoSEQ multiplex PCR; TCRdb's copy has only in-frame clones and lacks some. Among fewer than 80,000 clones, 85% to 90% were seen once, and the ten largest hold approximately 0.4%. Study-level results: Activated donor B cell expansion appeared to reveal the most relevant donor-specific TCRbeta repertoire. Donor-specific Treg expansion exceeded global Treg expansion in tolerant patients, suggesting antigen drive.

The sample consisted of CD4+ T cells from blood, taken before the transplant. This sequence was found in a human donor who received a combined kidney and bone marrow transplant.

For the CDR3, the DNA is TGTGCCTGGAGTCTAGGGCCGGGATGGACCCAGTACTTC. Translated: CAWSLGPGWTQYF. The chain couples TRBV30 to TRBJ2-5, with D possibly TRBD2 on 5 matching bases. Germline V gene sequence: CDR1 GTSNPN, CDR2 SVGIG (reference sequence). V gave up 2 bases and J gave up 7 bases, with 14 bases separating them. The CDR3 has 13 amino acids.